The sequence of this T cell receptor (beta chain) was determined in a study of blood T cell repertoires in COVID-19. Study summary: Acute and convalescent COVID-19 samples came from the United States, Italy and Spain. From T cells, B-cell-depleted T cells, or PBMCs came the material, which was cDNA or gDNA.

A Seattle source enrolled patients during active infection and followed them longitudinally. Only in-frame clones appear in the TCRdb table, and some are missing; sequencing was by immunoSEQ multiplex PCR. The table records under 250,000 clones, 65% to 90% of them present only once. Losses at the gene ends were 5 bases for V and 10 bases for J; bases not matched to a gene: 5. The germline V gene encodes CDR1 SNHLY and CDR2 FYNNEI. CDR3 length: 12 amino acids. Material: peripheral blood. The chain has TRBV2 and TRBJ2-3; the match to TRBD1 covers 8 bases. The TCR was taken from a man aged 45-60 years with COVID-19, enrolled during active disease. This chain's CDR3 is CASSPGQGAQYF. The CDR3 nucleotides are TGTGCCAGCAGTCCAGGACAGGGTGCGCAGTATTTT.